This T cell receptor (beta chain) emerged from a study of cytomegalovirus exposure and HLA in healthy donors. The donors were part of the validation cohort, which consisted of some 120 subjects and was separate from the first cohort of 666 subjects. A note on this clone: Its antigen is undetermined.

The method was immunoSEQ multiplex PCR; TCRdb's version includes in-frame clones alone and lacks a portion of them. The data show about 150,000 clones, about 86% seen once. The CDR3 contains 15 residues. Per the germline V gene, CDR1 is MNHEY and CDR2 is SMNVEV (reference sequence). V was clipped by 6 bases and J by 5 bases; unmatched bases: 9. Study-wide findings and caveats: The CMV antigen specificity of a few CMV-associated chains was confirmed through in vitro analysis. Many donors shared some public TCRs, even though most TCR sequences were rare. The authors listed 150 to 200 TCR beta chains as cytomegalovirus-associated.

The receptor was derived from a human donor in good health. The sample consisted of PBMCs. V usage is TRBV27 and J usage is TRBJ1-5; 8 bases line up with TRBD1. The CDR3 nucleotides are TGTGCCAGCAGAGCAGACAGGGGAGTCCATCAGCCCCAGCATTTT. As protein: CASRADRGVHQPQHF.